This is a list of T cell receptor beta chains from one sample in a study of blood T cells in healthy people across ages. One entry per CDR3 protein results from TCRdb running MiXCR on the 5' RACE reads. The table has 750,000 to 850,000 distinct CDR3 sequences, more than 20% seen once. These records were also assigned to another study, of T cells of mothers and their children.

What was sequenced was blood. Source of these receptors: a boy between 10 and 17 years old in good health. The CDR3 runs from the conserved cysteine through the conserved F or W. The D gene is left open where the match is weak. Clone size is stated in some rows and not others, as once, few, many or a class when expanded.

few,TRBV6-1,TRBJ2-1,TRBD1,CASSPKIGQGPTFYNEQFF,TGTGCCAGCAGTCCGAAGATCGGACAGGGCCCTACTTTTTACAATGAGCAGTTCTTC
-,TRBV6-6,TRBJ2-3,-,CASSYLVTETQYF,TGTGCCAGCAGTTACTTGGTGACAGAAACGCAGTATTTT
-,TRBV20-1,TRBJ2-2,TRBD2,CSAPRLAGKNTGELFF,TGCAGTGCTCCCCGACTAGCGGGGAAGAACACCGGGGAGCTGTTTTTT
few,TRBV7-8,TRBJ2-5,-,CTSSLVIGMETQYF,TGTACCAGCAGCTTAGTGATCGGGATGGAGACCCAGTACTTC
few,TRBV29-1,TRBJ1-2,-,CSVSDVSYGYTF,TGCAGCGTTTCAGATGTTAGCTATGGCTACACCTTC
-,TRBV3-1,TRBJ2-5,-,CASSQGEGCQETQYF,TGTGCCAGCAGCCAGGGAGAGGGCTGTCAAGAGACCCAGTACTTC
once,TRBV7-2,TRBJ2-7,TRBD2,CASSRRAGTSGSYEQYF,TGTGCCAGCAGCCGTAGAGCCGGGACTAGCGGATCCTACGAGCAGTACTTC
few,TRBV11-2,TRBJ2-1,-,CASSLDRPQPQFF,TGTGCCAGCAGCTTAGATCGGCCGCAGCCCCAGTTCTTC
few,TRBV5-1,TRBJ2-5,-,CASSLSAGRETQYF,TGCGCCAGCAGCTTGAGTGCAGGGAGGGAGACCCAGTACTTC
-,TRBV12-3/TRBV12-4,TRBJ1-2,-,CASSAAGRYTF,TGTGCCAGCAGTGCAGCGGGACGCTACACCTTC
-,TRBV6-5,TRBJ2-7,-,CASRDLGAYEQYF,TGTGCCAGCAGAGACCTGGGGGCCTACGAGCAGTACTTC
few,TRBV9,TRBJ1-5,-,CASSPAGGSGQPQHF,TGTGCCAGCTCACCGGCGGGAGGGAGTGGACAGCCCCAGCATTTT
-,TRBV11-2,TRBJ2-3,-,CASSSSRGQSDTQYF,TGTGCCAGCAGCTCTTCCCGGGGCCAGTCAGATACGCAGTATTTT
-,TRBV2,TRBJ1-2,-,CASSEGGLGALDGYTF,TGTGCCAGCAGTGAAGGTGGATTAGGGGCGCTTGATGGCTACACCTTC
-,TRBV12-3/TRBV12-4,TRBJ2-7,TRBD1,CASRQSNRGRGDEQYF,TGTGCCAGCAGACAGTCCAACAGGGGGCGAGGCGACGAGCAGTACTTC
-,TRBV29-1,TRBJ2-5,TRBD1,CSVEDPGQGTQETQYF,TGCAGCGTTGAAGATCCCGGACAGGGGACCCAAGAGACCCAGTACTTC
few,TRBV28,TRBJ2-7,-,CASSFGLSSYEQYF,TGTGCCAGCAGTTTCGGCTTGAGCTCCTACGAGCAGTACTTC
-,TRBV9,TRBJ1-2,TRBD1,CASSVGQGGYTF,TGTGCCAGCAGCGTCGGACAGGGTGGCTACACCTTC
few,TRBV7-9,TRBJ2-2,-,CASSKTGNTGELFF,TGTGCCAGCAGCAAGACAGGGAACACCGGGGAGCTGTTTTTT
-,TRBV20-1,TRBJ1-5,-,CSASVRIDNQPQHF,TGCAGTGCTAGCGTTCGAATCGACAATCAGCCCCAGCATTTT
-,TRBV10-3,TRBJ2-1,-,CAISESGVSGEQFF,TGTGCCATCAGTGAGTCGGGCGTCAGCGGTGAGCAGTTCTTC
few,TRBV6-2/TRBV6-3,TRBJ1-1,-,CASMKNRNTEAFF,TGTGCCAGCATGAAAAATCGGAACACTGAAGCTTTCTTT
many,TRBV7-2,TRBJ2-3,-,CASSLRASTDTQYF,TGTGCCAGCAGCTTGCGGGCTAGCACAGATACGCAGTATTTT
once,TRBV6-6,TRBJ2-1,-,CASEQGLGPYNEQFF,TGTGCCAGCGAACAGGGACTCGGCCCCTACAATGAGCAGTTCTTC
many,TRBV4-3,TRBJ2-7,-,CASSQGSESYEQYF,TGCGCCAGCAGCCAAGGTAGCGAGTCCTACGAGCAGTACTTC
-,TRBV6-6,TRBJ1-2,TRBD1,CASRSRPRDRSYGYTF,TGTGCCAGCAGATCCCGACCAAGGGACAGGAGCTATGGCTACACCTTC
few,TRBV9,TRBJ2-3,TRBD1,CASSVETVRDRYAQYF,TGTGCCAGCAGCGTGGAGACTGTAAGGGACAGATACGCGCAGTATTTT
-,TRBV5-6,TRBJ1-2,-,CASSLSGGPLSYGYTF,TGTGCCAGCAGCTTGAGTGGGGGTCCCTTAAGCTATGGCTACACCTTC
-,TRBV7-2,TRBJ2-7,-,CASSSGRRGAEQYF,TGTGCCAGCAGCTCTGGTCGGAGGGGGGCCGAGCAGTACTTC
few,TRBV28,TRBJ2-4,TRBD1,CASRNSGTGGNIQYF,TGTGCCAGCAGAAATTCCGGGACAGGGGGAAACATTCAGTACTTC
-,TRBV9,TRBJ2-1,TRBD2,CASSVEIGLAGGQQFF,TGTGCCAGCAGCGTAGAGATCGGACTAGCGGGGGGCCAGCAGTTCTTC
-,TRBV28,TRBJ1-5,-,CASSSLRQGAGQPQHF,TGTGCCAGCAGTTCACTCCGCCAGGGTGCCGGTCAGCCCCAGCATTTT
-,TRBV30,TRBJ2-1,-,CAWSVGVLGSEQFF,TGTGCCTGGAGTGTCGGAGTCCTCGGGAGTGAGCAGTTCTTC
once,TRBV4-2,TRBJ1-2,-,CARSPKGPDSFGYTF,TGTGCCCGCAGCCCGAAGGGTCCGGACAGTTTTGGCTACACCTTC
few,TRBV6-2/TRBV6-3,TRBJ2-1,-,CASSSGQRGYNEQFF,TGTGCCAGCAGTTCGGGACAGCGGGGATACAATGAGCAGTTCTTC
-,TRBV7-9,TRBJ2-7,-,CASSSQAGFEQYF,TGTGCCAGCAGCTCGCAGGCCGGTTTCGAGCAGTACTTC
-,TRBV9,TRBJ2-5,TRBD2,CASSVGGANQETQYF,TGTGCCAGCAGCGTCGGGGGGGCCAACCAAGAGACCCAGTACTTC
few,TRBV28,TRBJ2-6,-,CASSFVPSGANVLTF,TGTGCCAGCAGTTTCGTCCCGTCTGGGGCTAACGTCCTGACTTTC
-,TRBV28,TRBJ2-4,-,CASSPGPEILKRNIQYF,TGTGCCAGCAGTCCGGGACCAGAGATCCTCAAAAGAAACATTCAGTACTTC
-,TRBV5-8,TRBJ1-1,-,CASSFGRLVTVAAEAFF,TGTGCCAGCAGCTTTGGTAGGTTGGTGACCGTAGCCGCCGAAGCTTTCTTT
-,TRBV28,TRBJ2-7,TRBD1,CASRTGGYEQYF,TGTGCCAGCCGGACAGGGGGCTACGAGCAGTACTTC
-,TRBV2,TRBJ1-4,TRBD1,CASSGPTGATNEKLFF,TGTGCCAGCAGTGGCCCGACAGGGGCCACTAATGAAAAACTGTTTTTT
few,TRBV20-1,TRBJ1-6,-,CSARDPDQGSPLHF,TGCAGTGCTAGAGATCCGGATCAAGGATCACCCCTCCACTTT
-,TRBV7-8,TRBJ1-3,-,CASSLSSRVSGNTIYF,TGTGCCAGCAGCCTCTCATCCAGAGTCTCTGGAAACACCATATATTTT
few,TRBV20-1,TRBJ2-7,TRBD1,CSASRDRLSYEQYF,TGCAGTGCTAGCCGGGACAGGCTCTCCTACGAGCAGTACTTC
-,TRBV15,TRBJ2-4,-,CATSRSNTGGEGSKNIQYF,TGTGCCACCAGCAGGTCAAATACCGGGGGCGAGGGTAGCAAAAACATTCAGTACTTC
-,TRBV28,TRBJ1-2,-,CASSEIDSYYGYTF,TGTGCCAGCAGTGAGATCGACAGCTACTATGGCTACACCTTC
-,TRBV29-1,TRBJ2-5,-,CSVDKGAGVETQYF,TGCAGCGTTGACAAAGGGGCAGGGGTAGAGACCCAGTACTTC
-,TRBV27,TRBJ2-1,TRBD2,CASSPMAGGSYNEQFF,TGTGCCAGCAGTCCCATGGCGGGGGGCTCCTACAATGAGCAGTTCTTC
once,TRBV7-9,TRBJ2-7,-,CASSLALWRPDNYEQYF,TGTGCCAGCAGCTTAGCTCTATGGCGGCCGGATAACTACGAGCAGTACTTC
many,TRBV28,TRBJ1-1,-,CASSLGDGNTEAFF,TGTGCCAGCAGCTTGGGGGACGGGAACACTGAAGCTTTCTTT